This T cell receptor beta chain was identified during a study of early T cells in non-severe SARS-CoV-2 infection. Across the study: Bulk RNA taken from unsorted whole blood was sequenced, leaving chains unpaired.

Germline CDR1 and CDR2: GTSNPN and SVGIG (reference sequence). The ends lost 0 bases at V and 7 bases at J; junction bases unmatched: 10. This CDR3 region has 15 residues. The table lists this clonotype with many counts. Antigen specificity is unknown. Separate cDNA molecules each had unique molecular identifiers attached to them. Via MiXCR, TCRdb re-called the 5' RACE reads, giving one row per CDR3 protein. The profile shows approximately 56,000 distinct CDR3 sequences, over 9.5% of them singletons. Notes on the study in general: Clonotype matching in VDJdb favored anti-spike CD8 responses and did not capture private and CD4 specificities.

The gene calls are TRBV30 and TRBJ1-1; 8 positions match TRBD1. The sequenced sample was whole blood. This receptor was obtained from an adult who was a healthcare worker with PCR-confirmed SARS-CoV-2 infection or an uninfected control (not recorded which). DNA for the CDR3: TGTGCCTGGAGTGTACAAGGACAGGGTTCGGGTGAAGCTTTCTTT. Translating gives CAWSVQGQGSGEAFF.